The 16 T cell receptor beta chains given below trace back to one sample, sequenced in a study of blood T cell repertoires in COVID-19. Only in-frame clones appear in the TCRdb table, and some are missing; sequencing was by immunoSEQ multiplex PCR. The sample consists of about 97,000 clones, about 90% of them appearing once. Material: peripheral blood. The receptor set was obtained from a man aged 50-60 years with acute or convalescent COVID-19.

This clone was seen only a few times. The chain links TRBV5-5 to TRBJ1-2; 7 positions agree with TRBD1. Germline values: CDR1 SGHKS, CDR2 YYEKEE (reference sequence). The V segment lost 7 bases and the J segment 4 bases; nucleotides outside the gene matches: 10. This CDR3 is 14 amino acids long. CDR3 DNA: TGTGCCAGCGGAATAGAGGGACAGAGCTATGGCTACACCTTC. Translated: CASGIEGQSYGYTF.

This sequence joins TRBV29-1 and TRBJ2-2; the match to TRBD1 covers 7 bases. Trimming took 6 bases from V and 4 from J; bases not matched to a gene: 5. This CDR3 comprises 13 residues. Germline-derived CDR1 and CDR2 are SQVTM and ANQGSEA. This CDR3 reads CSVRRQGTGELFF. The CDR3 DNA is TGCAGCGTACGCCGACAGGGCACCGGGGAGCTGTTTTTT.

The chain couples TRBV6-5 to TRBJ1-1; D unclear. This CDR3 has 12 residues. Germline V gives CDR1 MNHEY, CDR2 SVGAGI. V was trimmed by 6 bases and J by 6 bases, leaving 11 bases between them. Here the CDR3 DNA reads TGTGCCAGCAGGGATCAGGCGCCTGAAGCTTTCTTT. Residues: CASRDQAPEAFF.

The V gene is TRBV3-1 (or the pseudogene TRBV3-2), the J gene TRBJ1-2; maybe TRBD1 (5 bases). Trimming shortened V by 4 bases and J by 8 bases, and 14 bases separated the two germline ends. This CDR3 is 13 amino acids long. Per germline, CDR1 LGHDT and CDR2 YNNKEL (reference sequence). The CDR3 reads CASSPAGPNGYTF. DNA of the CDR3: TGTGCCAGCAGCCCCGCAGGGCCGAACGGCTACACCTTC.

The rearrangement joins TRBV5-5 to TRBJ1-1, with no clear D. The germline V gene encodes CDR1 SGHKS and CDR2 YYEKEE (reference sequence). V gave up 1 base and J gave up 0 bases, with 7 bases separating them. The CDR3 sequence is 14 residues long. CDR3 amino acids: CASSLWPLNTEAFF. CDR3 bases: TGTGCCAGCAGCTTGTGGCCATTGAACACTGAAGCTTTCTTT.

This chain uses TRBV29-1 with TRBJ1-3, with 9 bases aligning to TRBD1. This CDR3 spans 14 amino acids. Germline CDR1 reads SQVTM; CDR2 reads ANQGSEA. The V gene end was trimmed by 6 bases and the J gene end by 2 bases; junction bases not matched to a gene: 5. The CDR3 region is CSVERQGAGNTIYF. The CDR3, as DNA: TGCAGCGTCGAAAGACAGGGGGCTGGAAACACCATATATTTT.

CDR3 nucleotides: TGTGCCTGGAGTGTAAGGAGTTCCTCCTCTGGAAACACCATATATTTT. Its translation is CAWSVRSSSSGNTIYF. V gene TRBV30 combines with J gene TRBJ1-3; the D is unclear. Trimming took 0 bases from V and 0 from J, leaving 12 bases between them. This CDR3 has 16 amino acids. Germline lookup yields CDR1 GTSNPN and CDR2 SVGIG (reference sequence). Looking up the rest from reference TRBV30 and TRBJ1-3 gives the full variable domain: SQTIHQWPATLVQPVGSPLSLECTVEGTSNPNLYWYRQAAGRGLQLLFYSVGIGQISSEVPQNLSASRPQDRQFILSSKKLLLSDSGFYLCAWSVRSSSSGNTIYFGEGSWLTVV.

The rearrangement uses TRBV28 and TRBJ1-1, with TRBD1 identical over 7 bases. V lost 3 bases and J lost 5; bases outside the gene matches: 18. This CDR3 is 18 amino acids long. Germline V gives CDR1 MDHEN, CDR2 SYDVKM. The CDR3, as DNA: TGTGCCAGCAGTTTTAAGGCCCCGACAGGGACGTTTCGAACTGAAGCTTTCTTT. It encodes CASSFKAPTGTFRTEAFF.

The CDR3, as DNA: TGTGCCACCAGCAGCCCGACTAGCGCCTCCTACGAGCAGTACTTC. Amino acids: CATSSPTSASYEQYF. V usage is TRBV15 and J usage is TRBJ2-7, with 8 positions matching TRBD2. This CDR3 spans 15 amino acids. Germline CDR1 reads LNHNV; CDR2 reads YYDKDF (reference sequence). Trimming removed 3 bases from V and 0 bases from J; junction bases left unmatched: 4.

The chain recombines TRBV5-1 with TRBJ2-5; 10 bases match TRBD2. The CDR3 is 16 residues long. After removal of 0 bases from V and 2 bases from J, the junction contained 4 bases not matched to a gene. Germline V CDR1 and CDR2: SGHRS, YFSETQ. The DNA of the CDR3 is TGCGCCAGCAGCTTGGTAGCGGGGGGCTTTCAAGAGACCCAGTACTTC. Its translation: CASSLVAGGFQETQYF.

The V call is TRBV3-1 (or the pseudogene TRBV3-2), the J call TRBJ2-3; D uncertain. Germline CDR1 LGHDT, CDR2 YNNKEL (reference sequence). Trimming left V 10 bases short and J 2 bases short, with 19 bases between. This CDR3 spans 15 amino acids. CDR3 residues: CANSIRENDTDTQYF. The CDR3 coding sequence is TGTGCCAATTCGATACGAGAGAATGACACAGATACGCAGTATTTT.

The gene calls are TRBV5-6 and TRBJ2-1; TRBD1 agrees at 10 bases. From germline, CDR1 is SGHDT and CDR2 YYEEEE. The junction had 7 bases not matched to a gene; V was cut back by 4 bases and J by 6 bases. The CDR3 runs to 15 residues. CDR3 nucleotide sequence: TGTGCCAGCAGCGGGGGACAGGGGTATGGCAATGAGCAGTTCTTC. Its protein is CASSGGQGYGNEQFF. The entire variable domain, with the rest obtained from reference TRBV5-6 and TRBJ2-1, is as follows: DAGVTQSPTHLIKTRGQQVTLRCSPKSGHDTVSWYQQALGQGPQFIFQYYEEEERQRGNFPDRFSGHQFPNYSSELNVNALLLGDSALYLCASSGGQGYGNEQFFGPGTRLTVL.

The J gene is TRBJ1-5, the V gene TRBV19; D possibly corresponds to TRBD1 (5 bases). There are 15 residues in the CDR3. Germline V gene lookup returns CDR1 LNHDA and CDR2 SQIVND (reference sequence). V lost 6 bases, J lost 0 bases, and 12 bases lay in between. This CDR3 is CASRKTDYSNQPQHF. CDR3 nucleotides: TGTGCCAGTAGAAAGACAGATTATAGCAATCAGCCCCAGCATTTT.

This sequence joins TRBV29-1 and TRBJ1-4; 7 bases line up with TRBD1. The CDR3 spans 13 residues. CDR1 is SQVTM, CDR2 ANQGSEA, per germline. V lost 6 bases and J lost 7; bases outside the gene matches: 8. Written as DNA, the CDR3 is TGCAGCGTGAAGGTGCAGGGGGTTGAAAAACTGTTTTTT. Its translation: CSVKVQGVEKLFF.

This rearrangement joins TRBV7-9 to TRBJ2-3, with 8 positions matching TRBD1. This CDR3 has 13 amino acids. V lost 8 bases, J lost 3 bases, and 4 bases stayed unmatched. The germline V gene has CDR1 SEHNR and CDR2 FQNEAQ (reference sequence). CDR3 amino acids: CASRDRKTDTQYF. The CDR3 DNA is TGTGCCAGCCGGGACAGGAAAACAGATACGCAGTATTTT.

The CDR3 sequence is CASSLDGTGGGEQFF. The CDR3 coding sequence is TGTGCCAGCAGCTTAGATGGGACAGGGGGTGGTGAGCAGTTCTTC. The rearrangement links TRBV11-2 to TRBJ2-1; 11 bases are shared with TRBD1. There are 15 residues in the CDR3. Germline loops: CDR1 SGHAT, CDR2 FQNNGV. With 0 bases clipped from V and 9 bases from J, the junction kept 4 bases outside the gene matches.